What follows are 14 T cell receptor beta chains derived from one specimen sequenced in a study of blood T cells in healthy people across ages. The use of a sample-barcoded 5' primer and a J-beta primer mix characterized a second PCR of roughly 6 to 11 cycles. Via MiXCR, TCRdb re-called the 5' RACE reads, giving one row per CDR3 protein. The repertoire holds around 1,500,000 distinct CDR3 sequences, 28% seen once, with roughly 8% in the top ten. Input material: blood. Receptors originate from a woman in her thirties in good health.

This rearrangement joins TRBV10-1 to TRBJ2-5; tentatively, D is TRBD1 (6 bases). The length of the CDR3 is 15 residues. V lost 0 bases to trimming and J lost 11 bases, with 19 bases between them. Germline CDR1 reads WNHNN; CDR2 reads SYGVQD (reference sequence). The CDR3: CASSESAEQHREQYF. The CDR3 nucleotides read TGCGCCAGCAGTGAGTCGGCTGAACAGCACAGGGAGCAGTACTTC.

The chain is built from TRBV20-1 and TRBJ2-1; 7 bases are a match to TRBD2. This CDR3 region has 17 residues. With 1 base clipped from V and 1 base from J, the junction kept 10 bases outside the gene matches. The V gene's germline CDR1 is DFQATT and CDR2 SNEGSKA (reference sequence). The DNA for the CDR3 is TGCAGTGCTAGAGTCCCTAGCGGTACCAGGTCCTACAATGAGCAGTTCTTC. It specifies CSARVPSGTRSYNEQFF.

The gene calls are TRBV18 and TRBJ2-7, with unresolved D. From germline, CDR1 is KGHSH and CDR2 LQKENI. The V gene lost 3 bases and the J gene lost 7 bases, with 19 bases spanning the gap. The CDR3 spans 15 residues. Here the CDR3 reads CASSPRIGPPKEQYF. The CDR3 nucleotides are TGTGCCAGCTCACCCCGGATCGGACCTCCAAAGGAGCAGTACTTC. Drawing the rest from reference TRBV18 and TRBJ2-7, the complete variable domain is NAGVMQNPRHLVRRRGQEARLRCSPMKGHSHVYWYRQLPEEGLKFMVYLQKENIIDESGMPKERFSAEFPKEGPSILRIQQVVRGDSAAYFCASSPRIGPPKEQYFGPGTRLTVT.

The DNA of the CDR3 is TGTGCCAGCAGCTCCCGCGTGGGAGTCTGGTATGAGCAGTTCTTC. Translated: CASSSRVGVWYEQFF. The V gene is TRBV5-5, the J gene TRBJ2-1; tentative D call: TRBD2 (5 bases). The CDR3 is made up of 15 amino acids. V was trimmed by 3 bases and J by 8 bases, leaving 18 bases between them. Germline CDR1 and CDR2: SGHKS and YYEKEE (reference sequence).

V gene TRBV20-1 combines with J gene TRBJ2-5; 7 bases align to TRBD2. From germline, CDR1 is DFQATT and CDR2 SNEGSKA (reference sequence). The CDR3 runs to 13 residues. The junction had 15 bases not matched to a gene; V was cut back by 6 bases and J by 11 bases. The CDR3 DNA sequence: TGCAGTGCGTCTGGGGGGGGTTGGAGTGAGCAGTACTTC. Translation gives CSASGGGWSEQYF.

This clonotype was seen a handful of times. This rearrangement joins TRBV15 to TRBJ2-5; tentatively, D is TRBD1 (6 bases). Germline loops: CDR1 LNHNV, CDR2 YYDKDF (reference sequence). Trimming left V 5 bases short and J 5 bases short, with 15 bases between. CDR3 size: 14 residues. CDR3 nucleotide sequence: TGTGCCACCAGCCGAGTGACAGGCGACGAGACCCAGTACTTC. This translates into CATSRVTGDETQYF.

The chain is built from TRBV6-4 and TRBJ1-3; TRBD1 agrees at 7 bases. The germline V gene has CDR1 MRHNA and CDR2 SNTAGT. The CDR3 is 14 residues long. V lost 10 bases to trimming and J lost 1 base; unmatched junction nucleotides: 7. CDR3 in amino acids: CATGDRPSGNTIYF. The CDR3 region has the DNA TGTGCCACCGGGGACAGACCATCTGGAAACACCATATATTTT.

This clonotype has a handful of counts. The chain links TRBV5-1 to TRBJ2-7; D assignment may be TRBD1 or TRBD2 (5 bases each). CDR1 is SGHRS, CDR2 YFSETQ, per germline. The CDR3 extends over 15 amino acids. With 4 bases removed from V and 1 base from J, the gap between germline ends came to 15 bases. CDR3 in DNA: TGCGCCAGCAGCCCCCGAGGGGTCGATTCCTACGAGCAGTACTTC. As protein: CASSPRGVDSYEQYF.

This clonotype was seen more than once but under ten times. This chain links TRBV7-9 with TRBJ2-7, with TRBD1 as a possible D gene (5 bases). The CDR3 contains 15 residues. CDR1 is SEHNR and CDR2 is FQNEAQ in the germline V gene (reference sequence). Deletions cut 3 bases from V and 3 bases from J, with 15 bases between. CDR3 coding DNA: TGTGCCAGCAGCTTGTCCCAGGGTTCCCTCTACGAGCAGTACTTC. It translates to CASSLSQGSLYEQYF.

This clonotype was picked up many times. The chain carries TRBV7-2 and TRBJ1-2, with D uncertain. The CDR3 has 15 amino acids. Germline CDR1 and CDR2: SGHTA and FQGNSA. Trimming took 0 bases from V and 6 from J, leaving 14 bases between them. The CDR3 bases are TGTGCCAGCAGCTTAGCTTCGGGTCCTCTCGATGGCTACACCTTC. It encodes CASSLASGPLDGYTF.

The chain employs TRBV20-1 and TRBJ1-2, with D unclear. This CDR3 region has 13 residues. Per the germline V gene, CDR1 is DFQATT and CDR2 is SNEGSKA (reference sequence). Trimming removed 3 bases from V and 3 bases from J, with 11 bases in between. CDR3: CSASPAAHYGYTF. Written as DNA, the CDR3 is TGCAGTGCTAGTCCGGCAGCCCACTATGGCTACACCTTC.

In this sample, this clonotype turned up a few times. The CDR3 DNA reads TGTGCCAGCAGTTTAGGAGGGGGCAGTCGATTGTACGAGCAGTACTTC. It translates to CASSLGGGSRLYEQYF. The rearrangement uses TRBV27 and TRBJ2-7; possibly TRBD1 for D (7 bases). Looked up from germline, CDR1 is MNHEY and CDR2 is SMNVEV (reference sequence). The CDR3 runs 16 residues. V was shortened by 2 bases and J by 4 bases, with 18 bases between the two germline ends.

The chain uses TRBV20-1 and TRBJ2-7, with TRBD2 as a possible D gene (6 bases). Trimming cost V 3 bases and J 9 bases, with 18 bases left between them. This CDR3 is built from 13 residues. Germline-derived CDR1 and CDR2 are DFQATT and SNEGSKA (reference sequence). The CDR3 DNA is TGCAGTGCTAGGGGCGAGGGGCGGGATGTGCAGTACTTC. It is translated as CSARGEGRDVQYF.

The J gene is TRBJ2-1, the V gene TRBV28; the match to TRBD2 covers 13 bases. CDR1 and CDR2 (germline): MDHEN, SYDVKM. J was trimmed by 7 bases and V by 6 bases; bases with no gene match: 9. The CDR3 length is 16 residues. CDR3 region: CASSRTSGGAWNEQFF. CDR3 DNA sequence: TGTGCCAGCAGCAGGACTAGCGGGGGTGCGTGGAATGAGCAGTTCTTC.